This TCR beta chain is from a study of cytomegalovirus exposure and HLA in healthy donors. Study in general: An earlier analysis found 95 million to 140 million unique TCR beta sequences from approximately 200 million T cells. Most donors, roughly 77% of approximately 400 genotyped, fell in the Caucasian-associated ancestry cluster.

Trimming took 4 bases from V and 5 from J, leaving 20 bases between them. The germline gives CDR1 MDHEN, CDR2 SYDVKM. There are 16 residues in the CDR3. Vbeta (60) and Jbeta (13) primers were used in the PCR. The protocol was immunoSEQ multiplex PCR, while the TCRdb copy is restricted to in-frame clones and leaves out a portion. Among some 40,000 clones listed, over 40% were seen once. As concerns this clone: What it binds is not known.

The study's findings and limits: Across donors, most TCRs were seen rarely, yet some public ones were widespread.

The V gene is TRBV28, the J gene TRBJ1-2; tentatively, D is TRBD1 (5 bases). The receptor was isolated from a woman aged 35 to 49 in good health and CMV-seropositive. Sequencing was performed on PBMCs. The CDR3 sequence is CASSSEKGRGPYGYTF. CDR3 DNA sequence: TGTGCCAGCAGTTCCGAAAAGGGGCGAGGTCCATATGGCTACACCTTC.